This TCR beta chain was sequenced during a study of read filtering for tumor transcriptome and immune sequencing. This clonotype was found a few times. This likely reflects a read error, since a far larger clone is one base away. Molecular barcoded adaptors covering alpha/delta and beta/gamma chains were used on roughly 370 ng RNA. MiXCR, applied by TCRdb to the reads, yields one record per CDR3 protein. The repertoire has about 10,000 distinct CDR3 sequences, 15% to 20% of them found once; the top ten carry less than 30%. Germline CDR1 and CDR2: MNHNS and SASEGT. The CDR3 consists of 13 residues. V was cut by 8 bases and J by 8 bases, with 16 bases left in between.

Sequenced input: a population of CD138-negative cells sorted from bone marrow. The clonotype comes from a donor aged 40 or over with multiple myeloma. V is TRBV6-1 and J is TRBJ2-1; D perhaps matches TRBD1 (5 bases). CDR3 coding DNA: TGTGCCAGCGGTTATAGTGGGGCCGATGAGCAGTTCTTC. This gives the protein CASGYSGADEQFF.